This record looks at one T cell receptor beta chain sequence and its context. The antigen is undetermined. Assay: immunoSEQ multiplex PCR; the TCRdb copy retains only in-frame clones and omits some. The sample records fewer than 110,000 clones, approximately 93% being singletons. These data are taken from a study of graft-versus-host responses after intestinal transplantation. On the study more broadly: Multivisceral, liver-intestinal, or isolated intestinal grafts were transplanted into recipients. Once they had received anti-thymocyte globulin induction, all recipients took tacrolimus and steroids for three to four years. General observations from the study: The authors found GvH clones in recipient marrow, some appearing first in ileum or blood. The presence of high graft-versus-host to host-versus-graft clonal ratios in allografts characterized patients with graft-donor T cell macrochimerism.

The CDR3 covers 15 residues. Looked up from germline, CDR1 is MNHNY and CDR2 is SVGAGI (reference sequence). The V gene end was trimmed by 7 bases and the J gene end by 7 bases; junction bases not matched to a gene: 12. The source is a human donor who received an intestinal transplant. Here the sequenced sample was unstimulated CD8+ T cells sorted from spleen or lymph node cells, taken before intestinal transplant. The V gene is TRBV6-6, the J gene TRBJ1-5, with 8 bases matching TRBD1. The CDR3 region is CASNEMDRADQPQHF. CDR3 sequence (DNA): TGTGCCAGCAACGAAATGGACAGGGCTGACCAGCCCCAGCATTTT.